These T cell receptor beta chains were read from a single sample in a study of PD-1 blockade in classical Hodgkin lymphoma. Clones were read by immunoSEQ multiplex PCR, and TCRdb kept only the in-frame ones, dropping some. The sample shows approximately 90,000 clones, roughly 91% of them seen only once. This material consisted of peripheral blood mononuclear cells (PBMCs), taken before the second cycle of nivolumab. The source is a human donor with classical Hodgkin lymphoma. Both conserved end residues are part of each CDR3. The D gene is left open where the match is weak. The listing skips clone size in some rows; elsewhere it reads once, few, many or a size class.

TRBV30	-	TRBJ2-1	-	TGTGCCTGGAGTGTCTGGAGGGGCAATGAGCAGTTCTTC	CAWSVWRGNEQFF
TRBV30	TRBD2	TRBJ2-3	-	TGTGCCGGGACTAGCGGGCGCACAGATACGCAGTATTTT	CAGTSGRTDTQYF
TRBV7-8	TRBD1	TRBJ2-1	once	TGTGCCAGCAGCTTCGGACAGGCTAGATGGGATGAGCAGTTCTTC	CASSFGQARWDEQFF
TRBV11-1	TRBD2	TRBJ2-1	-	TGTGCCAGCAGCTTCGGCGGGAGGGCCTCCAATGAGCAGTTCTTC	CASSFGGRASNEQFF
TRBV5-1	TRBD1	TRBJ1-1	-	TGCGCCAGCAGATACGATACAGGGGGCCCCACTGAAGCTTTCTTT	CASRYDTGGPTEAFF
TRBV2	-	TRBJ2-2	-	TGTGCCAGCAAAGACACCAGATCGAACACCGGGGAGCTGTTTTTT	CASKDTRSNTGELFF
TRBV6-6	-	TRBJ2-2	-	TGTGCCAGCAGTTCCGGGACTGGACACACCGGGGAGCTGTTTTTT	CASSSGTGHTGELFF
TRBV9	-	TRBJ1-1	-	TGTGCCAGCAGCGTAGCCGCCATGGGCACTGAAGCTTTCTTT	CASSVAAMGTEAFF
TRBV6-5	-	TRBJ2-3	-	TGTGCCAGCAGGGGGGGGCCCACAGATACGCAGTATTTT	CASRGGPTDTQYF
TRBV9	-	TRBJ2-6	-	TGTGCCAGCTCTTTCTCGTACAAACAAAGTCGGGCCAACGTCCTGACTTTC	CASSFSYKQSRANVLTF
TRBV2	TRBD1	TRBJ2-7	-	TGTGCCAGCAGTGAACTCCCCCGGGACAGGGGGCTTAACGAGCAGTACTTC	CASSELPRDRGLNEQYF
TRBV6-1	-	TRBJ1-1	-	TGTGCCAGCAGGGAGAACACTGAAGCTTTCTTT	CASRENTEAFF
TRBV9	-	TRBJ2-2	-	TGTGCCAGCAGCCTCACCGGGGAGCTGTTTTTT	CASSLTGELFF
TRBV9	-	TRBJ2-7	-	TGTGCCAGCAGCGTTGGGGGGCTTAGCTACGAGCAGTACTTC	CASSVGGLSYEQYF
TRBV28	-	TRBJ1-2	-	TGTGCCAGCAGACAGGTTGGGGAACCTAACTATGGCTACACCTTC	CASRQVGEPNYGYTF
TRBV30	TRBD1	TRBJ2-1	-	TGTGCCTGGAGTCCAGGACAGGGGTACAATGAGCAGTTCTTC	CAWSPGQGYNEQFF
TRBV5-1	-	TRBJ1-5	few	TGCGCCAGCAGCTTGGAACCGGGGTCTTATCAGCCCCAGCATTTT	CASSLEPGSYQPQHF
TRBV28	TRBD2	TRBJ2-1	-	TGTGCCAGCAGTTTATGGCGGAGCGGGGGCAATGAGCAGTTCTTC	CASSLWRSGGNEQFF
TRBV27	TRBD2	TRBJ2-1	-	TGTGCCAGCAACCACATTCCGGGACTAGCGGCCTACAATGAGCAGTTCTTC	CASNHIPGLAAYNEQFF
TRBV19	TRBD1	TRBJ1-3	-	TGTGCCAGTAGTACTAGACAGGGGAGCTCTGGAAACACCATATATTTT	CASSTRQGSSGNTIYF
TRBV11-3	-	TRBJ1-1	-	TGTGCCAGCAGCTTAGGGACAGCTTACACTGAAGCTTTCTTT	CASSLGTAYTEAFF
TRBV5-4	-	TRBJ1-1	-	TGTGCCAGCAGCTTGGAGGGGGGGAACACTGAAGCTTTCTTT	CASSLEGGNTEAFF
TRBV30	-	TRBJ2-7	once	TGTGCCTGGAAGGGCCGAACCTACGAGCAGTACTTC	CAWKGRTYEQYF
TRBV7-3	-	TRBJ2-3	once	TGTGCCAGCCAAATGGCGGGGACAGATACGCAGTATTTT	CASQMAGTDTQYF
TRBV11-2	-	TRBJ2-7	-	TGTGCCAGCAGCTTGACTAGTCTCACAAACTACGAGCAGTACTTC	CASSLTSLTNYEQYF
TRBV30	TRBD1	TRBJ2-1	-	TGTGCCTGGAGTGCGGACAGGGGAGCCTACAATGAGCAGTTCTTC	CAWSADRGAYNEQFF
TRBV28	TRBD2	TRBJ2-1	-	TGTGCCAGCAGTCCGGTGGGGGGGGTAAATGAGCAGTTCTTC	CASSPVGGVNEQFF
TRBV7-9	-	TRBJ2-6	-	TGTGCCAGCAGCTGGTATGGCAGTTCGGGGGCCAACGTCCTGACTTTC	CASSWYGSSGANVLTF